This T cell receptor beta chain was observed in a study of Graves' ophthalmopathy and Graves' hyperthyroidism (dated by TCRdb to 2017 to 2018). With respect to the entire study: Peripheral blood was collected before any treatment was given, at the time of initial diagnosis. To tell Graves' ophthalmopathy apart from Graves' hyperthyroidism, and to predict which patients would progress to ophthalmopathy, the study relied on TCR beta repertoire signatures. In total, some 130 blood samples were TCR-sequenced: some 40 ophthalmopathy, approximately 75 hyperthyroidism and roughly 17 hyperthyroidism-to-ophthalmopathy patients. To explore V-J signatures that separate ophthalmopathy from hyperthyroidism, a discovery set of approximately 100 patients was enrolled, consisting of roughly 45 with ophthalmopathy and about 60 with stable hyperthyroidism. For training and testing, the 100 or so patients in the discovery cohort were randomly divided in a 7:3 ratio. In over 5 hyperthyroidism patients, the T-cell repertoire of thyroid tissue was compared with the T-cell repertoire of blood. Following sampling, methimazole starting at 30 mg daily was administered to hyperthyroidism patients, and high-dose intravenous methylprednisolone was administered to ophthalmopathy patients. An independent validation cohort was composed of fewer than 20 hyperthyroidism patients and around 16 patients who later progressed from hyperthyroidism to ophthalmopathy.

Patients with ophthalmopathy had moderately to severely active disease, with a Clinical Activity Score of 3 or more, a NOSPECS grade of 4 or more, and a disease duration of less than 3 months. Anyone with other autoimmune diseases, uncontrolled infections, pregnancy or lactation was excluded from the study. Diagnosis was based on clinical symptoms, serum thyroxine, TRAb, thyroid ultrasound and orbital computed tomography. PBMCs were isolated from approximately 10 ml of fresh peripheral blood by Ficoll-Paque density gradient centrifugation. Total RNA was extracted using Trizol reagent, and RNA quality was checked on an Agilent 2100 Bioanalyzer. TCR beta CDR3 regions were amplified from RNA transcripts for repertoire sequencing. The first round of RT-PCR was done with HTBI primers and the Qiagen OneStep RT-PCR kit, and was followed by a second round of multiplex PCR, then size selection and purification. Libraries were sequenced on an Illumina HiSeq2000 using paired-end 100 bp reads. On the study's bioinformatics: Reads were processed with SOAPnuke, discarding reads with adapters, uncalled bases, mean Phred below 15, or no exact constant-primer or identifier match. COPE v1.2.5 was used to merge the high-quality paired reads. Each unique nucleotide sequence was defined as a clonotype, and clonotypes were aligned to IMGT TRB V, D and J references with MiTCR v1.1. Analysis was restricted to V-J combinations with a frequency above 0.0001, which covered just over 98% of repertoires. For each V-J combination, a TCR clonal expansion and chaos score was defined as F50 clonal expansion divided by the chaos observed in the TCRdist matrix. Welch's t-statistics and random forest were used to reduce the features to some 13 V-J combinations, which were then used as input to a naive Bayes classifier. The similarity between thyroid and blood repertoires was quantified using the Morisita-Horn index. The public reads were quality trimmed at Q25 with fastp and then assembled into clones with MiXCR by TCRdb, keeping productive beta chains. Every distinct CDR3 protein forms one entry, paired with its most common genes and DNA. Here the V and J calls rest on TCRdb's processing, not on the authors' analysis. A total of hundreds of thousands of distinct CDR3 sequences appear in this sample, roughly 21% of them only once. The ten most abundant clones make up approximately 40% of the sample.

Trimming leaves V shorter by 5 bases and J shorter by 0 bases, with the junction holding 8 bases beyond the gene matches. The cysteine opens and the phenylalanine closes a CDR3 of 17 amino acids. Only the CDR3 DNA stays, 51 bases, in frame from base 1. The full study reports these points: Most of the expanded thyroid clonotypes with a frequency above 0.001 were also detected in blood, and it was suggested that the thyroid immune response may be reflected by blood repertoires. In validation, the model predicted ophthalmopathy progression with about 71% sensitivity and roughly 72% specificity; 12 predicted patients were CT-confirmed with GO in a median of approximately 6.5 months. In cross-validation, the 13-signature model distinguished ophthalmopathy from stable hyperthyroidism with about 90% sensitivity and about 81% specificity, while in the test set the corresponding values were about 80% and 75%. No statistical method was used to set the sample size in advance, and the investigators knew which group each participant was assigned to.

This clonotype showed up many times. No cognate antigen has been identified for it. No per-base quality is available; no much larger clone lies one base away. The sample consisted of peripheral blood. The sequence is built from TRBV12-3 or TRBV12-4 and TRBJ1-3, with 9 central nucleotides matching TRBD1. The TCR comes from a woman in her 50s with Graves' ophthalmopathy. Donor details come from another sample of the same person, matched by shared clones. At the DNA level, the sequence is TGTGCCAGCAGTACCAACAGGGGGCCCAGCTCTGGAAACACCATATATTTT. Its protein product is CASSTNRGPSSGNTIYF.